Following are 28 T cell receptor beta chains from one sample sequenced in a study of human T cells and chemical hapten exposure. TCRdb called the RACE reads again in MiXCR, with one record for every CDR3 protein. This sample has roughly 360,000 distinct CDR3 sequences, with more than 4.5% found just once. This sample's time point: patch test 1, 2 weeks after DPC sensitization. Noted treatment: therapeutic diphenylcyclopropenone sensitization with weekly scalp DPC. The sample in question was whole blood, obtained in connection with sensitization to the hapten diphenylcyclopropenone (DPC). These TCRs come from a woman between 50 and 59 years old with alopecia areata. Some clones in this sample may be carry-over from other donors' samples.

The sample holds many counts of this clonotype. The chain combines TRBV27 with TRBJ1-5, with D tentatively TRBD1 (6 bases). The V gene lost 5 bases and the J gene lost 7 bases, with 12 bases spanning the gap. This CDR3 contains 13 residues. Germline CDR1 reads MNHEY; CDR2 reads SMNVEV (reference sequence). CDR3 protein: CASSPGQLQPQHF. The CDR3 region has the DNA TGTGCCAGCAGTCCCGGACAGCTCCAGCCCCAGCATTTT.

This clonotype was picked up many times. This chain uses TRBV12-3 or TRBV12-4 with TRBJ2-3; D unclear. Between the trimmed V and J ends, which lost 6 bases and 8 bases, there was a span of 9 bases. CDR3 length: 11 amino acids. The CDR3 bases are TGTGCCAGCAGCCCGTCCGGTACGCAGTATTTT. Encoded protein: CASSPSGTQYF.

This clonotype was seen repeatedly, ten times or more. The CDR3 bases are TGTGCCAGCAGTCCTTCGAGCAGATACAATGAGCAGTTCTTC. It is translated as CASSPSSRYNEQFF. The chain has TRBV7-2 and TRBJ2-1; D gene unclear. The germline V and J ends were trimmed by 6 bases and 4 bases, with 13 bases remaining between them. Looked up from germline, CDR1 is SGHTA and CDR2 is FQGNSA. This CDR3 is 14 amino acids long.

Only a few counts were recorded for this clonotype. The CDR3 reads CASSQRPLAEETQYF. DNA for the CDR3: TGTGCCAGCAGTCAACGGCCACTAGCGGAAGAGACCCAGTACTTC. V usage is TRBV6-2 or TRBV6-3 and J usage is TRBJ2-5; the match to TRBD2 covers 8 bases. CDR3 length: 15 residues. Germline lookup yields CDR1 MNHEY and CDR2 SVGEGT. The trim removed 5 bases at V and 3 bases at J, leaving 8 bases unmatched.

This clonotype was seen repeatedly, ten times or more. This chain uses TRBV6-1 with TRBJ1-5, with a possible D match to TRBD1 (6 bases). Germline assignment: CDR1 MNHNS and CDR2 SASEGT. Trimming took off 3 bases at V and 4 bases at J, with 19 bases between the two ends. The CDR3 extends over 17 amino acids. This chain's CDR3 is CASSEDLPGGGNQPQHF. Here the CDR3 DNA reads TGTGCCAGCAGTGAGGATCTGCCAGGAGGGGGTAATCAGCCCCAGCATTTT.

This clonotype was seen repeatedly, ten times or more. The chain carries TRBV5-4 and TRBJ2-1; TRBD2 agrees at 9 bases. The CDR3 is 15 amino acids. Germline V gene lookup returns CDR1 SGHNT and CDR2 YYREEE (reference sequence). J gave up 7 bases and V 4 bases, and 9 bases lay outside the gene matches. CDR3 region: CASSVVAGGWNEQFF. CDR3 nucleotides: TGTGCCAGCAGCGTGGTGGCGGGAGGGTGGAATGAGCAGTTCTTC. Full variable domain (outside the CDR3, taken from reference TRBV5-4 and TRBJ2-1): ETGVTQSPTHLIKTRGQQVTLRCSSQSGHNTVSWYQQALGQGPQFIFQYYREEENGRGNFPPRFSGLQFPNYSSELNVNALELDDSALYLCASSVVAGGWNEQFFGPGTRLTVL.

This clonotype came up many times. The V gene is TRBV25-1, the J gene TRBJ2-7, with 11 positions matching TRBD1. The V segment lost 8 bases and the J segment 4 bases; nucleotides outside the gene matches: 10. The CDR3 totals 15 residues. The germline V gene encodes CDR1 MGHDK and CDR2 SYGVNS. CDR3 sequence: CASRIGQGAGYEQYF. The CDR3 DNA is TGTGCCAGCCGTATAGGACAGGGGGCAGGATACGAGCAGTACTTC.

This clonotype has just a few counts. The rearrangement links TRBV7-2 to TRBJ1-4, with D unresolved. There are 14 residues in the CDR3. Trimming took off 6 bases at V and 5 bases at J, with 13 bases between the two ends. The germline V gene has CDR1 SGHTA and CDR2 FQGNSA. The CDR3 DNA follows: TGTGCCAGCAGTTTCGACGGGTCGAATGAAAAACTGTTTTTT. Encoded protein: CASSFDGSNEKLFF.

This clonotype was seen many times. This chain links TRBV4-2 with TRBJ2-3, with 16 bases identical to TRBD2. J was trimmed by 4 bases and V by 0 bases; bases with no gene match: 7. Germline loops: CDR1 LGHNA, CDR2 YNFKEQ. The CDR3 is made up of 19 amino acids. Here the CDR3 DNA reads TGTGCCAGCAGCCAAGACCCCGGGACTAGCGGGGGGGCAGCAGATACGCAGTATTTT. Translating gives CASSQDPGTSGGAADTQYF.

This clonotype occurred a few times. The rearrangement joins TRBV6-1 to TRBJ2-7, with D perhaps matching TRBD1 (6 bases). The V gene lost 4 bases and the J gene lost 1 base, with 14 bases spanning the gap. The CDR3 sequence is 15 residues long. Germline CDR1 and CDR2: MNHNS and SASEGT. CDR3 nucleotide sequence: TGTGCCAGCAGTGTCACAGGGCCCTCGTCCTACGAGCAGTACTTC. Translation gives CASSVTGPSSYEQYF.

This clonotype has ten or more counts. The gene calls are TRBV12-3 or TRBV12-4 and TRBJ2-1; D gene uncertain. V was clipped by 8 bases and J by 4 bases, with 18 bases between them. The CDR3 has 15 residues. This chain's CDR3 is CASAPGDRVYNEQFF. The CDR3 region has the DNA TGTGCCAGCGCCCCCGGAGATCGAGTTTACAATGAGCAGTTCTTC.

This clonotype showed up just a few times. The V and J genes are TRBV9 and TRBJ2-2; 10 bases align to TRBD1. Germline loops: CDR1 SGDLS, CDR2 YYNGEE. V gave up 7 bases and J gave up 0 bases; unmatched junction bases: 6. The length of the CDR3 is 16 residues. In DNA form, the CDR3 reads TGTGCCAGCGGGACAGGGGATTCCGCGAACACCGGGGAGCTGTTTTTT. Its translation is CASGTGDSANTGELFF.

This clonotype came up many times. The CDR3 loop reads CASSSGSSGRGTDTQYF. The CDR3 region has the DNA TGTGCCAGCAGCTCCGGGAGTTCCGGGAGGGGCACAGATACGCAGTATTTT. This chain connects TRBV3-1 to TRBJ2-3, with TRBD2 matching 8 bases. Trimming removed 5 bases from V and 1 base from J; junction bases left unmatched: 11. The germline V gene has CDR1 LGHDT and CDR2 YNNKEL (reference sequence). The CDR3 has 17 amino acids.

This clonotype appeared many times. The rearrangement links TRBV10-3 to TRBJ2-3; 14 nucleotides agree with TRBD2. The germline gives CDR1 ENHRY, CDR2 SYGVKD. The CDR3 length is 16 residues. The V segment lost 3 bases and the J segment 3 bases; nucleotides outside the gene matches: 2. The CDR3 DNA reads TGTGCCATCAGTGACGGGACTAGCGGGAGAACAGATACGCAGTATTTT. This sequence encodes CAISDGTSGRTDTQYF.

There are a few counts of this clonotype. V is TRBV5-1 and J is TRBJ2-3, with 7 bases identical to TRBD2. J gave up 4 bases and V 4 bases, and 9 bases lay outside the gene matches. Germline assignment: CDR1 SGHRS and CDR2 YFSETQ. This CDR3 has 15 residues. CDR3 nucleotides: TGCGCCAGCAGCCCGGCAGGGAGGGGCCCAGATACGCAGTATTTT. Translating it yields CASSPAGRGPDTQYF.

This clonotype was counted ten times or more. This chain connects TRBV6-1 to TRBJ2-3; no clear D. Looked up from germline, CDR1 is MNHNS and CDR2 is SASEGT. Trimming removed 1 base at V and 3 bases at J, with 5 bases between. The CDR3 is made up of 13 amino acids. The CDR3 loop reads CASSEGATDTQYF. The DNA for the CDR3 is TGTGCCAGCAGTGAAGGGGCGACAGATACGCAGTATTTT.

This clonotype showed up many times. The rearrangement uses TRBV6-2 or TRBV6-3 and TRBJ1-5; TRBD1 is a possible D gene (5 bases). Germline CDR1 MNHEY, CDR2 SVGEGT. The CDR3 consists of 16 residues. With 6 bases removed from V and 1 base from J, the gap between germline ends came to 16 bases. CDR3 in amino acids: CASRPGRERSNQPQHF. For the CDR3, the DNA is TGTGCCAGCAGACCGGGGCGAGAAAGGAGCAATCAGCCCCAGCATTTT.

This clonotype has a count of ten or more. The chain links TRBV7-2 to TRBJ2-5; 11 bases are shared with TRBD2. Germline CDR1 SGHTA, CDR2 FQGNSA. This CDR3 region has 17 residues. The ends lost 5 bases at V and 1 base at J; junction bases unmatched: 9. CDR3 residues: CASSPLSSGGFQETQYF. The CDR3 DNA is TGTGCCAGCAGCCCACTTTCTAGCGGGGGGTTCCAAGAGACCCAGTACTTC.

This chain uses TRBV6-5 with TRBJ2-7; 10 nucleotides match TRBD1. Germline lookup yields CDR1 MNHEY and CDR2 SVGAGI. The CDR3 extends over 15 amino acids. Trimming took 6 bases from V and 0 from J; bases not matched to a gene: 5. CDR3 sequence: CASSSDRGPSYEQYF. CDR3 coding DNA: TGTGCCAGCAGCTCTGACAGGGGGCCCTCCTACGAGCAGTACTTC.

The gene calls are TRBV4-3 and TRBJ2-5, with a possible D match to TRBD1 (6 bases). Trimming pared 1 base from V and 1 base from J, leaving 10 bases between. The V gene's germline CDR1 is LGHNA and CDR2 YSLEER. CDR3 size: 15 residues. The CDR3 DNA follows: TGCGCCAGCAGCCAAGTTCAGGGGCCCCAAGAGACCCAGTACTTC. It codes for CASSQVQGPQETQYF.

This clonotype was seen repeatedly, ten times or more. The genes are TRBV20-1 and TRBJ2-7, with 12 bases matching TRBD1. V lost 2 bases, J lost 11 bases, and 10 bases stayed unmatched. Germline CDR1 DFQATT, CDR2 SNEGSKA (reference sequence). This CDR3 is 14 amino acids long. CDR3 protein: CSARKGQGAQVKYF. In nucleotides, the CDR3 is TGCAGTGCTAGAAAGGGACAGGGGGCCCAAGTGAAGTACTTC.

This clonotype appeared many times. The V call is TRBV12-3 or TRBV12-4, the J call TRBJ2-1, with 11 nucleotides matching TRBD2. The CDR3 covers 15 residues. With 6 bases clipped from V and 6 bases from J, the junction kept 7 bases outside the gene matches. The CDR3 DNA sequence: TGTGCCAGCAGAATTTCCGGGACTAGCGGCAATGAGCAGTTCTTC. This gives the protein CASRISGTSGNEQFF.

The table lists this clonotype with many counts. This chain connects TRBV12-3 or TRBV12-4 to TRBJ2-7; D gene ambiguous. Trimming left V 5 bases short and J 2 bases short, with 7 bases between. The CDR3 is made up of 12 amino acids. The CDR3 region has the DNA TGTGCCAGCAGTAACGGGCCCTACGAGCAGTACTTC. As protein: CASSNGPYEQYF.

This clonotype occurred many times. The chain carries TRBV5-6 and TRBJ2-7, with D unclear. Per germline, CDR1 SGHDT and CDR2 YYEEEE. The CDR3 covers 17 residues. V was cut by 0 bases and J by 5 bases, with 21 bases left in between. In DNA, the CDR3 is TGTGCCAGCAGCTTGGGGGTTCGGCAGGACCGCATCAACGAGCAGTACTTC. Translated, it gives CASSLGVRQDRINEQYF.

This clonotype was counted at least ten times. This chain connects TRBV20-1 to TRBJ1-1; D is unresolved. The CDR3 has 14 amino acids. Deletions cut 3 bases from V and 1 base from J, with 12 bases between. CDR1 and CDR2 from the germline V gene are DFQATT and SNEGSKA (reference sequence). The CDR3 DNA follows: TGCAGTGCTAGGGCAGGACCGACGAACACTGAAGCTTTCTTT. Amino acids: CSARAGPTNTEAFF.

V gene TRBV10-3 combines with J gene TRBJ1-5; TRBD1 agrees at 7 bases. V lost 4 bases, J lost 3 bases, and 6 bases stayed unmatched. The CDR3 runs 15 residues. The germline V gene encodes CDR1 ENHRY and CDR2 SYGVKD. The CDR3 here is CAISAAQGNNQPQHF. The CDR3, as DNA: TGTGCCATCAGTGCTGCACAGGGGAACAATCAGCCCCAGCATTTT.

The sample holds many counts of this clonotype. This chain connects TRBV6-5 to TRBJ2-3, with 8 bases matching TRBD1. J lost 2 bases, V lost 4 bases, and 5 bases had no gene match. Germline V gives CDR1 MNHEY, CDR2 SVGAGI. CDR3 length: 15 residues. In nucleotides, the CDR3 is TGTGCCAGCAGTTTACGGACAGGGAACACAGATACGCAGTATTTT. Amino acid sequence: CASSLRTGNTDTQYF.

V gene TRBV12-3 or TRBV12-4 combines with J gene TRBJ2-1; D is ambiguous. The CDR3 sequence is 14 residues long. Trimming removed 7 bases from V and 0 bases from J, with 10 bases in between. The CDR3 loop reads CASTPGSSYNEQFF. The CDR3 DNA sequence: TGTGCCAGCACCCCTGGCTCCTCCTACAATGAGCAGTTCTTC.